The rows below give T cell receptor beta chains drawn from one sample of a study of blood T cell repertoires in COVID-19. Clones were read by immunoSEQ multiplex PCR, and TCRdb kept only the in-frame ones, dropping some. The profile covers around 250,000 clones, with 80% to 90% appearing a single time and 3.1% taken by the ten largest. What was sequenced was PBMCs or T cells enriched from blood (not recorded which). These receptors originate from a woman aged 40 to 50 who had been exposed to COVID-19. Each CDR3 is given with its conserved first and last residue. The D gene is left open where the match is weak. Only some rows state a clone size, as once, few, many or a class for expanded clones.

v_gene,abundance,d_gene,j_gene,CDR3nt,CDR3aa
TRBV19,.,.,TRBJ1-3,TGTGCCAGTAGTATCAAAACAGGGAGCTCTGGAAACACCATATATTTT,CASSIKTGSSGNTIYF
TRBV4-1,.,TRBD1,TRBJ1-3,TGCGCCAGCAGCCACAGACAGGGGGTCGGTACCTCTGGAAACACCATATATTTT,CASSHRQGVGTSGNTIYF
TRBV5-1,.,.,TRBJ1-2,TGTGCCAGCAGCATCGACATAGGCTATGGCTACACCTTC,CASSIDIGYGYTF
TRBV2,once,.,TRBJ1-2,TGTGCCAGCAACAGGGCGGGCTACACCTTC,CASNRAGYTF
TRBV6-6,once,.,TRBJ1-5,TGTGCCAGCAGATTTAGGGGTGGTAATCAGCCCCAGCATTTT,CASRFRGGNQPQHF
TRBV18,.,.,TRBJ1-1,TGTGCCAGCTCTCGCGGGGCAGACACTGAAGCTTTCTTT,CASSRGADTEAFF
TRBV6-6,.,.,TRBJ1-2,TGTGCCAGCATACCTGGGGACAATGGTTATGGCTACACCTTC,CASIPGDNGYGYTF
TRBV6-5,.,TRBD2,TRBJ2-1,TGTGCCAGCAGTTTGGCGGGAGGGTCTTCCTACAATGAGCAGTTCTTC,CASSLAGGSSYNEQFF
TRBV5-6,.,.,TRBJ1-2,TGTGCCAGCAGCCCGTGGTCATATGCCACAGGGCGTTACTATGGCTACACCTTC,CASSPWSYATGRYYGYTF
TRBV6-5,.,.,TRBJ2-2,TGTGCCAGCAGCCGCTCAACGGGTTTCACCGGGGAGCTGTTTTTT,CASSRSTGFTGELFF